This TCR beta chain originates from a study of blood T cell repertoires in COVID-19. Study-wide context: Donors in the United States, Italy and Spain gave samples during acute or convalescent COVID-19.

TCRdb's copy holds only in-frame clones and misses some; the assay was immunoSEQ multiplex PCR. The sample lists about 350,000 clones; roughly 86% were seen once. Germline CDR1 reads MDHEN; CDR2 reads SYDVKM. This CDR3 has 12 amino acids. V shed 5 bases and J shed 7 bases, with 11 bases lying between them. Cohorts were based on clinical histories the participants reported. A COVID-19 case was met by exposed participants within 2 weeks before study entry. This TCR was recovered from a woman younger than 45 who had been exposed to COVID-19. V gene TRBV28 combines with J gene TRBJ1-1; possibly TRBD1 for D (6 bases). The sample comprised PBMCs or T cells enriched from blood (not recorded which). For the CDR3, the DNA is TGTGCCAGCAGTCGGGGACACCTTGAAGCTTTCTTT. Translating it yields CASSRGHLEAFF.